The present T cell receptor (beta chain) was sequenced within a study of glioma-infiltrating T cells. Findings and caveats of the study: Tissue-blood divergence was below expectation in non-neoplastic patients, above in gliomas. Only very few CDR3 sequences appeared in both tissue and blood.

Using RNA template, CDR3s of TCR alpha and beta were amplified with iRepertoire arm-PCR. Input was roughly 95-450 ng of tissue mRNA or PBMC total RNA. TCRdb re-derived calls from the multiplex PCR reads in MiXCR, one entry per CDR3 protein. This sample has about 130,000 distinct CDR3 sequences, with roughly 25% found just once. In its sample, this clonotype was seen many times. Its antigen is not identified. Germline V gene lookup returns CDR1 LNHDA and CDR2 SQIVND (reference sequence). After removal of 1 base from V and 7 bases from J, the junction contained 6 bases not matched to a gene. This CDR3 region has 15 residues.

The chain uses TRBV19 and TRBJ2-4; 8 positions agree with TRBD2. This sequence originates from a human donor with low-grade glioma or glioblastoma, undergoing nonglioma brain surgery, or in good health (not recorded which). Specimen: glioma tissue, nonneoplastic brain tissue, or PBMCs (not recorded which). CDR3 nucleotide sequence: TGTGCCAGTAGTATAGTAGCGGGGCCGAAGAACATTCAGTACTTC. It specifies CASSIVAGPKNIQYF.